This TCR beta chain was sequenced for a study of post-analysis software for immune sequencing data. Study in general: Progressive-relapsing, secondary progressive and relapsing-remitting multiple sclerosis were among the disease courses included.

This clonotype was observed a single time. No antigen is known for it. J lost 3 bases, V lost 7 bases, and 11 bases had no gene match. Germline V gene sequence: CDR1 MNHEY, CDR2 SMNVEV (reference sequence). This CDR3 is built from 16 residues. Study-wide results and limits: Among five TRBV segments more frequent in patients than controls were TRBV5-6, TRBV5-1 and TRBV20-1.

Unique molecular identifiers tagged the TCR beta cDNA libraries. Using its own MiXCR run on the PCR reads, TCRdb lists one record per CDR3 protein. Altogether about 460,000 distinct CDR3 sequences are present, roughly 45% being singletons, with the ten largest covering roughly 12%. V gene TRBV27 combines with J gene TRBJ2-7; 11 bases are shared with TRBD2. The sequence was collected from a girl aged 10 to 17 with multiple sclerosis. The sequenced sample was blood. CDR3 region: CASKTSGESLCYEQYF. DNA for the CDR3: TGTGCCAGCAAGACTAGCGGGGAATCCCTTTGCTACGAGCAGTACTTC.